The source of this T cell receptor beta chain is a study of T cells in Graves' hyperthyroidism and ophthalmopathy. TCR beta CDR3 region amplification was performed from RNA transcripts. The study used the HTBI primer set for a first-round RT-PCR of the TCR CDR3. From the multiplex PCR reads, TCRdb called clonotypes with MiXCR, one entry per CDR3 protein. The sample lists hundreds of thousands of distinct CDR3 sequences; more than 30% were seen once. Graves' hyperthyroidism was deemed stable given no ophthalmopathy progression within 18 months. Germline loops: CDR1 LNHNV, CDR2 YYDKDF (reference sequence). With 0 bases clipped from V and 6 bases from J, the junction kept 7 bases outside the gene matches. The CDR3 contains 15 residues. This clonotype was observed at least ten times.

Sequencing used blood. The J gene is TRBJ2-7, the V gene TRBV15, with 8 bases aligning to TRBD1. This receptor was identified in a man aged 18-30 years with Graves' hyperthyroidism. CDR3 in DNA: TGTGCCACCAGCAGAGACGGGACAGGTTTAGGCGAGCAGTACTTC. It yields the protein CATSRDGTGLGEQYF.